This TCR beta chain is from a study of blood T cell repertoires in COVID-19. Overall study context: Acute and convalescent COVID-19 samples came from the United States, Italy and Spain. PBMCs, B-cell-depleted T cells, or T cells were the source of the cDNA or gDNA that made up the material.

The V end was cut by 3 bases, the J end by 4 bases, with 17 bases between. The CDR3 has 15 amino acids. Looked up from germline, CDR1 is SGHRS and CDR2 is YFSETQ. Authors' analysis steps: Amplifying reference gene primers gave estimates of nucleated cell counts. Sequenced by immunoSEQ multiplex PCR; TCRdb stores in-frame clones only, minus some. Clone size and the V and J calls come from that table; the DNA yielded D and trimming. The sample has 200,000 or so clones, just over 85% seen once. The sequenced sample was peripheral blood. V is TRBV5-1 and J is TRBJ2-7; TRBD1 might be the D (6 bases). The clonotype was recovered from a man over 45 with acute or convalescent COVID-19. CDR3 nucleotide sequence: TGCGCCAGCAGCTCCCGGGACAAGGGTACATACGAGCAGTACTTC. Translation gives CASSSRDKGTYEQYF. Full variable domain (rest looked up from reference TRBV5-1 and TRBJ2-7): KAGVTQTPRYLIKTRGQQVTLSCSPISGHRSVSWYQQTPGQGLQFLFEYFSETQRNKGNFPGRFSGRQFSNSRSEMNVSTLELGDSALYLCASSSRDKGTYEQYFGPGTRLTVT.